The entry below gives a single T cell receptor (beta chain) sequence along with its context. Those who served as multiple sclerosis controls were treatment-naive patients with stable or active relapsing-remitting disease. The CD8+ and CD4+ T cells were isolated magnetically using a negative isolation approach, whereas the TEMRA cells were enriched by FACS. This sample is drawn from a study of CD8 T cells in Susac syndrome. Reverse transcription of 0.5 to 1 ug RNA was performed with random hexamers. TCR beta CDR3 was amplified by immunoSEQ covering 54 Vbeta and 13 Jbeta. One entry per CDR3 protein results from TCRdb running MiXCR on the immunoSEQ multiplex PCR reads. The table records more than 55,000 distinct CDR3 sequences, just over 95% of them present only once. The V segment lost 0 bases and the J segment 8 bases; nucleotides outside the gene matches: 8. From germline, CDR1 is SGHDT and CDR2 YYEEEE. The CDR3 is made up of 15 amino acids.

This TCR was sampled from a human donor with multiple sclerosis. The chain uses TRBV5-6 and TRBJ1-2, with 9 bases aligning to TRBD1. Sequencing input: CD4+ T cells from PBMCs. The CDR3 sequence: CASSLVGQGSWGYTF. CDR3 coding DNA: TGTGCCAGCAGCTTGGTCGGACAGGGGAGTTGGGGCTACACCTTC.